This TCR beta chain is drawn from a study of regulatory T cells in long-lasting Graves disease. Time point described: persistent/refractory GD, antithyroid drugs over 5 years with positive TRAb. PBMCs were the source of the RNA used for TCR sequencing. According to the study, TCR beta libraries were built with iRepertoire HTBI primers and CDR3-region Arm-PCR. TCRdb fed the multiplex PCR reads into MiXCR, producing one record per CDR3 protein. This sample has hundreds of thousands of distinct CDR3 sequences, with less than 25% found just once. A remark on this clonotype: A far larger clone differs by one base, so this is likely a read error.

Material: peripheral blood mononuclear cells (PBMCs), obtained when the disease was refractory, from a patient treated with antithyroid drugs. The clonotype was recovered from a female donor with Graves disease.

The CDR3 spells CASSPVRGEQCF. The CDR3 DNA is TGTGCCAGCAGCCCCGTGAGGGGCGAGCAGTGCTTC. The chain has TRBV28 and TRBJ2-7; D is perhaps TRBD1 or TRBD2 (5 bases each). CDR1 MDHEN and CDR2 SYDVKM come from the germline V gene. The CDR3 has 12 amino acids.